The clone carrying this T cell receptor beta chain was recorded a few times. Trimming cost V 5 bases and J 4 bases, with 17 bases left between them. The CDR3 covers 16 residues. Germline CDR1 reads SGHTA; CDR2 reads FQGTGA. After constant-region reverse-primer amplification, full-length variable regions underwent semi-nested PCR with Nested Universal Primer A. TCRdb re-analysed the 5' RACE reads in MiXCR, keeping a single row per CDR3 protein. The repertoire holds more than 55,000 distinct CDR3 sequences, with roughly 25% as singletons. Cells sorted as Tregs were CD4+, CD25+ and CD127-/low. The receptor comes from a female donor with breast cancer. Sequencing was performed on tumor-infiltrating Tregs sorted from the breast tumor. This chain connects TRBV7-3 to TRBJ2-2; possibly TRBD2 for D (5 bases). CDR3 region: CASSGKGGAGTGELFF. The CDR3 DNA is TGTGCCAGCAGCGGGAAAGGAGGCGCGGGCACCGGGGAGCTGTTTTTT.